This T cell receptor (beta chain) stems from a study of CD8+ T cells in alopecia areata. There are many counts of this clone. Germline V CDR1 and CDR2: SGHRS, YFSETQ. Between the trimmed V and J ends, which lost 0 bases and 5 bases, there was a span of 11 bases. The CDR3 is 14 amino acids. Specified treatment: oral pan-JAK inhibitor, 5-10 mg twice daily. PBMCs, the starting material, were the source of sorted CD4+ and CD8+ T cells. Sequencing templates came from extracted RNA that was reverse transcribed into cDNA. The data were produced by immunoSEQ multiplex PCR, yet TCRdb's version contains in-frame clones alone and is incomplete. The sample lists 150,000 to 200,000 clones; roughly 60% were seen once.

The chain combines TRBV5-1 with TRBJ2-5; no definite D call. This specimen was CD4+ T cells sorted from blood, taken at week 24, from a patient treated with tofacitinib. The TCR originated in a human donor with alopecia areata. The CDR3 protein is CASSLDMGWETQYF. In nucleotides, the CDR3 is TGCGCCAGCAGCTTGGATATGGGGTGGGAGACCCAGTACTTC.